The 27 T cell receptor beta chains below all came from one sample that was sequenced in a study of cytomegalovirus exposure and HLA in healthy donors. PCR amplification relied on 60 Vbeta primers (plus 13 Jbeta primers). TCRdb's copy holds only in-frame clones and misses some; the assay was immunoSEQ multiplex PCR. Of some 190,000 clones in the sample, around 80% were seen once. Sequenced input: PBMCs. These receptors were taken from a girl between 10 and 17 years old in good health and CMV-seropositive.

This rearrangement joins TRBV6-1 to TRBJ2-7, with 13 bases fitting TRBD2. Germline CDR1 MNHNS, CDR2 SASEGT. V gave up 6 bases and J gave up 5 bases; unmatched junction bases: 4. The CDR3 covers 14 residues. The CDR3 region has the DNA TGTGCCAGCAGACCGGGACTAGCGGGAAACGAGCAGTACTTC. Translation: CASRPGLAGNEQYF.

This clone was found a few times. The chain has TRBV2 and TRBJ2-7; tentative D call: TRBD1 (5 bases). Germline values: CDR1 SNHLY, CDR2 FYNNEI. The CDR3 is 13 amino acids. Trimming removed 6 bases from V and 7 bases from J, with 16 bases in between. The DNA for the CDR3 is TGTGCCAGCAGGGGTGGGGCTATTCTTGAGCAGTACTTC. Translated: CASRGGAILEQYF.

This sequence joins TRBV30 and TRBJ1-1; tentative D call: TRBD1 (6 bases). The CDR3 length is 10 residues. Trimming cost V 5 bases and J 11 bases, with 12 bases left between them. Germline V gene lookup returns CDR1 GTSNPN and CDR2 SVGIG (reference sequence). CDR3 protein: CAWGTGKAFF. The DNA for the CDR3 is TGTGCCTGGGGCACAGGGAAGGCTTTCTTT.

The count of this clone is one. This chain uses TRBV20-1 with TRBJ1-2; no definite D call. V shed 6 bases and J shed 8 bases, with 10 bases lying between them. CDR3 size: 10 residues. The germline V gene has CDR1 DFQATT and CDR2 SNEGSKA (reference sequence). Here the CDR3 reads CSAVRYGYTF. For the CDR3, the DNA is TGCAGTGCCGTGAGATACGGCTACACCTTC.

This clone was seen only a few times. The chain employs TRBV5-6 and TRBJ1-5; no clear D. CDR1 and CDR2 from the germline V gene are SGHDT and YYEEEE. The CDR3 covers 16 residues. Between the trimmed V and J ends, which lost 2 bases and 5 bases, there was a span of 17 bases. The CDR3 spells CASSFAAAPLDQPQHF. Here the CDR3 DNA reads TGTGCCAGCAGCTTCGCGGCAGCCCCTCTCGATCAGCCCCAGCATTTT.

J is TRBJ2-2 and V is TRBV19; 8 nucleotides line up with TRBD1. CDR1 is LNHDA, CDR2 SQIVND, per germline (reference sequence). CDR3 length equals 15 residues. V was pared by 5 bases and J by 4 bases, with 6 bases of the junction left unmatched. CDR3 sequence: CASSFGTGLTGELFF. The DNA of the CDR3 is TGTGCCAGTAGTTTCGGGACAGGTCTCACCGGGGAGCTGTTTTTT.

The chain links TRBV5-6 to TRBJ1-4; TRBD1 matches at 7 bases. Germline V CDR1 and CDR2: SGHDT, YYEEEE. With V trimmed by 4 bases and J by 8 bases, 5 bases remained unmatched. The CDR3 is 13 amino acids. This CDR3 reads CASSEQGWEKLFF. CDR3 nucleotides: TGTGCCAGCAGCGAACAGGGGTGGGAAAAACTGTTTTTT.

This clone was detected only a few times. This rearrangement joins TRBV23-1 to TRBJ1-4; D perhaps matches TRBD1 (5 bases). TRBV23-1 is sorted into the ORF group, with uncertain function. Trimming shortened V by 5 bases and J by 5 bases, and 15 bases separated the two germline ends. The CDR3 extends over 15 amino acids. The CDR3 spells CASSGAGVGNEKLFF. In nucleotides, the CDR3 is TGCGCCAGCAGTGGCGCGGGGGTTGGAAATGAAAAACTGTTTTTT.

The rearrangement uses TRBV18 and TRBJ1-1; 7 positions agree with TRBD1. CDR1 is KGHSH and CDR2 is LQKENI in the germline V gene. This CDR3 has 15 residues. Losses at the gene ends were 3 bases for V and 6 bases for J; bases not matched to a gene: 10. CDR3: CASSPMDRPGPEAFF. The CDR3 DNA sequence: TGTGCCAGCTCACCGATGGACAGGCCTGGGCCTGAAGCTTTCTTT.

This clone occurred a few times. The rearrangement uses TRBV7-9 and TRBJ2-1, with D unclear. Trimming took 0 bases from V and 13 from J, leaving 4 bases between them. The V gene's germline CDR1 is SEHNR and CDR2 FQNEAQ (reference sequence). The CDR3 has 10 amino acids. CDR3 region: CASSLAGQFF. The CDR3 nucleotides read TGTGCCAGCAGCTTAGCGGGCCAGTTCTTC.

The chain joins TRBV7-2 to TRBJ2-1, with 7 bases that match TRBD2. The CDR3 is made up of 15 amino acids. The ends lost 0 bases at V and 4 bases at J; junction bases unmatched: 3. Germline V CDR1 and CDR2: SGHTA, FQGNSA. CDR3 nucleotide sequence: TGTGCCAGCAGCTTAGCGGGAGCGGGATACAATGAGCAGTTCTTC. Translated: CASSLAGAGYNEQFF.

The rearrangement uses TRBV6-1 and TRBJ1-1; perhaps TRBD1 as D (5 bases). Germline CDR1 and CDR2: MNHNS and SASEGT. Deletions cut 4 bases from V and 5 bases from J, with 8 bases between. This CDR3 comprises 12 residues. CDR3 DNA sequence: TGTGCCAGCAGTGTGACAGTAACTGAAGCTTTCTTT. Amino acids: CASSVTVTEAFF.

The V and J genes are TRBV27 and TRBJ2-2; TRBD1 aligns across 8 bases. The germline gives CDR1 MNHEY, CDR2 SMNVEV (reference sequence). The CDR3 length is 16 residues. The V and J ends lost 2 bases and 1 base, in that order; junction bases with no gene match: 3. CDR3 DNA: TGTGCCAGCAGTTTAACCAGGGGGCAGAACACCGGGGAGCTGTTTTTT. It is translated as CASSLTRGQNTGELFF.

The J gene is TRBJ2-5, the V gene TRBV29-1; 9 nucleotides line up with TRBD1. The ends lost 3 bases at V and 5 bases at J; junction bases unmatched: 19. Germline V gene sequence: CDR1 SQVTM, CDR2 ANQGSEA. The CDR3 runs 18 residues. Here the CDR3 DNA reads TGCAGCGTTGACGGAATGGGCGGACAGGGGAGATTTCGGGAGACCCAGTACTTC. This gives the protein CSVDGMGGQGRFRETQYF.

Written as DNA, the CDR3 is TGCGCCAGCAGCTGGGGCGGCGGTGAGCAGTTCTTC. Amino acid sequence: CASSWGGGEQFF. The gene calls are TRBV10-2 and TRBJ2-1; TRBD1 might be the D (5 bases). Between the trimmed V and J ends, which lost 6 bases and 9 bases, there was a span of 12 bases. The CDR3 contains 12 residues. From germline, CDR1 is WSHSY and CDR2 SAAADI.

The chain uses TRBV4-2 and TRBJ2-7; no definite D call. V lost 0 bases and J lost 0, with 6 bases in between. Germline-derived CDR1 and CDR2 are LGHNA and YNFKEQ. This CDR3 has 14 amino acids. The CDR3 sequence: CASSQELLSYEQYF. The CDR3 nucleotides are TGTGCCAGCAGCCAAGAACTCCTCTCCTACGAGCAGTACTTC.

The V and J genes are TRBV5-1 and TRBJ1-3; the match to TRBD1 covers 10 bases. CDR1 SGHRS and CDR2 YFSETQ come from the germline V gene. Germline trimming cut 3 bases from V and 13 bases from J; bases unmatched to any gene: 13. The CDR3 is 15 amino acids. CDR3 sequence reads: CASSSIDVGQGTIYF. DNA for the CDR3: TGCGCCAGCAGCTCGATTGACGTGGGACAGGGGACAATATATTTT.

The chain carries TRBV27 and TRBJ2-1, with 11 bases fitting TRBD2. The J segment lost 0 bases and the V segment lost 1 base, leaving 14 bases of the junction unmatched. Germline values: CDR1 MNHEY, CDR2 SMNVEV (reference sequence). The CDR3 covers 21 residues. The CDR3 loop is CASSLYPGLSTSGTSYNEQFF. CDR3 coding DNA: TGTGCCAGCAGTTTATACCCGGGACTGTCGACTAGCGGGACCTCCTACAATGAGCAGTTCTTC.

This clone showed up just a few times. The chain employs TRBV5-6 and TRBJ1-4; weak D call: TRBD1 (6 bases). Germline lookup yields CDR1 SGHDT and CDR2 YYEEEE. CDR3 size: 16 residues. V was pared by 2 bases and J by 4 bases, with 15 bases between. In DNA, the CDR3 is TGTGCCAGCAGCTTTTCCAGGGGTTGGGTTAATGAAAAACTGTTTTTT. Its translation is CASSFSRGWVNEKLFF.

The CDR3, as DNA: TGTGCCAGTACCCCAGGGAAGGGAGGACAGCCCCAGCATTTT. Protein: CASTPGKGGQPQHF. This chain uses TRBV19 with TRBJ1-5; maybe TRBD1 (5 bases). The germline V and J ends were trimmed by 7 bases and 7 bases, with 17 bases remaining between them. CDR1 is LNHDA, CDR2 SQIVND, per germline (reference sequence). This CDR3 contains 14 residues.

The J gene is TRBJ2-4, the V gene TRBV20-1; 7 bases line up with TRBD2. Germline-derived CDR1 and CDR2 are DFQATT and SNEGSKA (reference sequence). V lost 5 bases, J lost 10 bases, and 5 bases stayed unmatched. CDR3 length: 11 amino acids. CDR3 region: CSAGLGGIQYF. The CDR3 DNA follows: TGCAGTGCTGGACTAGGCGGGATTCAGTACTTC.

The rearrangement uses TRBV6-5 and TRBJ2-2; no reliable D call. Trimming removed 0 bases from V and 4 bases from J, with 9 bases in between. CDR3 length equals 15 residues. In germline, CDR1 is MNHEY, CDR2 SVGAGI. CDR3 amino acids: CASSYSTPSTGELFF. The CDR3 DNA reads TGTGCCAGCAGTTACTCGACACCCAGCACCGGGGAGCTGTTTTTT.

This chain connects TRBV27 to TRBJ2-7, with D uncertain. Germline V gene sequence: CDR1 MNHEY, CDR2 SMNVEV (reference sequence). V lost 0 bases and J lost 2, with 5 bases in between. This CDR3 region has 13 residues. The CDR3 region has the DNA TGTGCCAGCAGTTTATCGTACACCTACGAGCAGTACTTC. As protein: CASSLSYTYEQYF.

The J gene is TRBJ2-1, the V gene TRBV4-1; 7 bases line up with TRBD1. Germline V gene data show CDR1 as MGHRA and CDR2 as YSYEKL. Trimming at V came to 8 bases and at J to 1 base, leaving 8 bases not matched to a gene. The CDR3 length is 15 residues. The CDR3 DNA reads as TGCGCCAGCGGGGACAGACGTCGATCCTACAATGAGCAGTTCTTC. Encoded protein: CASGDRRRSYNEQFF.

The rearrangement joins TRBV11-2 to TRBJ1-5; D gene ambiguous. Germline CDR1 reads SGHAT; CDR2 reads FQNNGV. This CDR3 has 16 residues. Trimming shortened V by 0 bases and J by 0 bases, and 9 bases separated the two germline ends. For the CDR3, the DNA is TGTGCCAGCAGCTTAGATTCGCAGTTTAGCAATCAGCCCCAGCATTTT. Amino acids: CASSLDSQFSNQPQHF.

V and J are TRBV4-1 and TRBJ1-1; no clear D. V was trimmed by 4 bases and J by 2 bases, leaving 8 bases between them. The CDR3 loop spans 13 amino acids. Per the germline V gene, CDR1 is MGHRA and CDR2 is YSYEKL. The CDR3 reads CASSPKPNTEAFF. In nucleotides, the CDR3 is TGCGCCAGCAGCCCTAAGCCCAACACTGAAGCTTTCTTT.

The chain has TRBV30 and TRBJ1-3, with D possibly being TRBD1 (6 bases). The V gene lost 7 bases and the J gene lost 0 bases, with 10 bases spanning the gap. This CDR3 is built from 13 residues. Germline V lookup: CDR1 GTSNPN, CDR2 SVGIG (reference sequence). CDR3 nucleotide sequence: TGTGCCTCTAGGGGGATCTCTGGAAACACCATATATTTT. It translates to CASRGISGNTIYF.